The 8 T cell receptor beta chains in this list originate from one sample, sequenced in a study of beta chain features in type 1 diabetes. Sequenced material consisted of expressed TCRB transcripts (all of the isolated RNA was reverse transcribed). The assay was immunoSEQ multiplex PCR, and TCRdb's table has in-frame clones only and misses some. The sample contains roughly 150,000 clones, approximately 8.1% of which appear only once. Sequences were obtained from central memory CD4+ T cells from blood. The receptor source for this set is a man between 18 and 35 years old in good health.

V is TRBV5-1 and J is TRBJ2-7; TRBD1 might be the D (6 bases). V shed 3 bases and J shed 5 bases, with 12 bases lying between them. This CDR3 is built from 13 residues. Germline V CDR1 and CDR2: SGHRS, YFSETQ. The CDR3 DNA reads TGCGCCAGCAGCTACTCACAGGGCCACGAGCAGTACTTC. It translates to CASSYSQGHEQYF.

The V call is TRBV30, the J call TRBJ1-3, with 7 positions matching TRBD1. The CDR3 is 14 amino acids. V trimming: 3 bases; J trimming: 4 bases; junction bases outside the gene matches: 6. CDR1 and CDR2 from the germline V gene are GTSNPN and SVGIG (reference sequence). CDR3 nucleotides: TGTGCCTGGAGCGGCGGGACAGTCGGAAACACCATATATTTT. As protein: CAWSGGTVGNTIYF.

This clone turned up a few times. V usage is TRBV7-2 and J usage is TRBJ2-5; 11 bases are a match to TRBD2. Germline values: CDR1 SGHTA, CDR2 FQGNSA. Germline trimming cut 5 bases from V and 5 bases from J; bases unmatched to any gene: 7. CDR3 length: 15 residues. CDR3 bases: TGTGCCAGCAGCGGTAGCGGGGGGGCCACGGAGACCCAGTACTTC. Amino acids: CASSGSGGATETQYF.

This clone was seen a few times. The chain employs TRBV10-3 and TRBJ2-5, with TRBD2 matching over 10 bases. Trimming at V came to 4 bases and at J to 7 bases, leaving 3 bases not matched to a gene. Germline assignment: CDR1 ENHRY and CDR2 SYGVKD. The CDR3 runs to 13 residues. The CDR3 nucleotides are TGTGCCATCAGTGCCAGCGGGGGGGTGACCCAGTACTTC. Protein: CAISASGGVTQYF.

This clone was detected only a few times. The V gene is TRBV18, the J gene TRBJ2-4, with TRBD1 matching over 9 bases. Germline V lookup: CDR1 KGHSH, CDR2 LQKENI. V lost 4 bases to trimming and J lost 15 bases; unmatched junction nucleotides: 7. This CDR3 comprises 12 residues. CDR3 sequence reads: CASSQGTGRTYF. CDR3 nucleotides: TGTGCCAGCTCACAGGGGACAGGGAGGACGTACTTC.

Comments on this clone: The sample holds other DNA sequences that translate to the same CDR3. V and J are TRBV7-9 and TRBJ2-7, with D perhaps TRBD2 (5 bases). The CDR3 spans 12 residues. Germline V lookup: CDR1 SEHNR, CDR2 FQNEAQ (reference sequence). V lost 5 bases to trimming and J lost 4 bases, with 9 bases between them. CDR3 sequence (DNA): TGTGCCAGCAGCCCCACGGGGTACGAGCAGTACTTC. It specifies CASSPTGYEQYF.

The genes are TRBV18 and TRBJ2-1, with 13 bases lining up with TRBD2. The V gene's germline CDR1 is KGHSH and CDR2 LQKENI. The ends lost 3 bases at V and 11 bases at J; junction bases unmatched: 4. The CDR3 totals 14 residues. In nucleotides, the CDR3 is TGTGCCAGCTCACCGACTAGCGGGGGGCAGCAGCAGTTCTTC. This sequence encodes CASSPTSGGQQQFF.

In its sample, this clone was seen a few times. V usage is TRBV2 and J usage is TRBJ2-1, with D possibly being TRBD2 (6 bases). The CDR3 is 14 amino acids. V lost 8 bases, J lost 3 bases, and 14 bases lay in between. Per germline, CDR1 SNHLY and CDR2 FYNNEI. CDR3 residues: CASATSTVYNEQFF. The DNA of the CDR3 is TGTGCCAGCGCCACTAGCACAGTCTACAATGAGCAGTTCTTC.